The entry below describes one TCR beta chain. V lost 2 bases and J lost 0, with 11 bases in between. This CDR3 is built from 15 residues. Germline assignment: CDR1 MNHEY and CDR2 SVGAGI. The data derive from a study of blood T cell repertoires in COVID-19. About the research overall: COVID-19 samples collected from the United States, Italy and Spain covered acute and convalescent phases.

Using immunoSEQ multiplex PCR, the repertoire was profiled, and TCRdb retains in-frame clones only, with some absent. The table includes 180,000 or so clones, more than 75% detected once. This receptor was obtained from a man in his forties with active or convalescent COVID-19. V and J are TRBV6-5 and TRBJ2-7, with D maybe TRBD1 (6 bases). The specimen was peripheral blood. In DNA form, the CDR3 reads TGTGCCAGCAGTTACGGCAGGGGCAGCTCCTACGAGCAGTACTTC. Its translation: CASSYGRGSSYEQYF.